These 8 T cell receptor beta chains were all obtained from the same sample, sequenced in a study of blood T cell repertoires in COVID-19. The table came from immunoSEQ multiplex PCR; TCRdb's copy has only in-frame clones and leaves some out. This sample has approximately 200,000 clones, with around nine tenths found just once. The sequenced sample consisted of peripheral blood. These TCRs come from a woman aged 55-69 years with acute or convalescent COVID-19.

This chain connects TRBV28 to TRBJ1-1; D unresolved. This CDR3 comprises 14 residues. The V gene's germline CDR1 is MDHEN and CDR2 SYDVKM. Trimming took 6 bases from V and 1 from J, leaving 12 bases between them. CDR3 sequence: CASSQIIRNTEAFF. CDR3 bases: TGTGCCAGCAGCCAAATCATCAGGAACACTGAAGCTTTCTTT.

The V gene is TRBV9, the J gene TRBJ2-1; D is unresolved. Germline V CDR1 and CDR2: SGDLS, YYNGEE. The CDR3 extends over 13 amino acids. V shed 7 bases and J shed 6 bases, with 14 bases lying between them. DNA of the CDR3: TGTGCCAGCGCCCGGAGCGAGAGCAATGAGCAGTTCTTC. This sequence encodes CASARSESNEQFF. The full variable domain, rest sourced from reference TRBV9 and TRBJ2-1, is DSGVTQTPKHLITATGQRVTLRCSPRSGDLSVYWYQQSLDQGLQFLIQYYNGEERAKGNILERFSAQQFPDLHSELNLSSLELGDSALYFCASARSESNEQFFGPGTRLTVL.

The chain has TRBV20-1 and TRBJ2-1; tentatively, D is TRBD2 (5 bases). Looked up from germline, CDR1 is DFQATT and CDR2 is SNEGSKA (reference sequence). This CDR3 has 13 residues. Deletions cut 3 bases from V and 4 bases from J, with 10 bases between. The CDR3 DNA reads TGCAGTGCTAGTTACGGGAAATACAATGAGCAGTTCTTC. It translates to CSASYGKYNEQFF.

The V call is TRBV6-5, the J call TRBJ2-7; the match to TRBD1 covers 9 bases. Per the germline V gene, CDR1 is MNHEY and CDR2 is SVGAGI. This CDR3 is 14 amino acids long. Trimming took 7 bases from V and 1 from J; bases not matched to a gene: 5. The CDR3 spells CASTRTGDSYEQYF. The DNA for the CDR3 is TGTGCCAGCACACGGACAGGGGATTCCTACGAGCAGTACTTC.

This clone has a single count. The V call is TRBV9, the J call TRBJ2-5; the D gene is possibly TRBD1 (6 bases). The V end was cut by 4 bases, the J end by 1 base, with 14 bases between. The CDR3 spans 15 residues. Germline V gene sequence: CDR1 SGDLS, CDR2 YYNGEE. The CDR3 is CASSPSGQPQETQYF. The CDR3 region has the DNA TGTGCCAGCAGCCCCTCCGGACAGCCCCAAGAGACCCAGTACTTC.

This clone was seen a few times. This chain connects TRBV10-3 to TRBJ1-5; no clear D gene. CDR1 ENHRY and CDR2 SYGVKD come from the germline V gene. Between the trimmed V and J ends, which lost 4 bases and 8 bases, there was a span of 12 bases. This CDR3 region has 13 residues. CDR3: CAISAEDFKPQHF. In DNA, the CDR3 is TGTGCCATCAGTGCCGAGGATTTTAAGCCCCAGCATTTT.

V is TRBV2 and J is TRBJ1-2; 7 bases align to TRBD1. Germline-derived CDR1 and CDR2 are SNHLY and FYNNEI. J was trimmed by 5 bases and V by 7 bases; bases with no gene match: 7. CDR3 length: 13 residues. In DNA, the CDR3 is TGTGCCAGCATCCCGACAGGGCTTTATGGCTACACCTTC. Amino acid sequence: CASIPTGLYGYTF.

The chain couples TRBV18 to TRBJ1-3, with 7 bases that match TRBD1. Germline CDR1 and CDR2: KGHSH and LQKENI. The CDR3 is made up of 18 amino acids. The V and J ends lost 1 base and 9 bases, in that order; junction bases with no gene match: 18. Here the CDR3 reads CASSPLGTGVLRTSTIYF. CDR3 bases: TGTGCCAGCTCACCACTTGGAACAGGGGTGCTTCGAACTAGCACCATATATTTT.